The 8 T cell receptor beta chains given below trace back to one sample, sequenced in a study of molecular identifiers for immune sequencing clone quantification. TCRdb reprocessed the PCR reads via MiXCR and lists one record per CDR3 protein. The table lists 85,000 to 100,000 distinct CDR3 sequences, about 21% of them singletons. The material sequenced was naive CD8+ T cells from blood, with Jurkat cell RNA spiked in. Subset described: FACS-sorted CD8+CD4-CCR7+CD45RA+ naive T cells. These receptor sequences come from a human donor in good health. Some libraries in this study had Jurkat cell RNA spiked in.

The rearrangement joins TRBV29-1 to TRBJ1-1; D is unresolved. V lost 7 bases and J lost 4, with 16 bases in between. CDR3 length: 13 residues. The germline V gene has CDR1 SQVTM and CDR2 ANQGSEA. CDR3 residues: CSAVGRWGTEAFF. CDR3 sequence (DNA): TGCAGCGCCGTAGGGAGGTGGGGCACTGAAGCTTTCTTT.

This clonotype has at least ten counts. The rearrangement uses TRBV5-1 and TRBJ2-3, with D possibly being TRBD2 (6 bases). Trimming took off 0 bases at V and 3 bases at J, with 11 bases between the two ends. Germline CDR1 reads SGHRS; CDR2 reads YFSETQ. The CDR3 length is 15 residues. The CDR3 here is CASSLAGEWTDTQYF. CDR3 nucleotides: TGCGCCAGCAGCTTGGCGGGAGAATGGACAGATACGCAGTATTTT.

This chain links TRBV7-9 with TRBJ1-4; D is ambiguous. CDR3 length equals 15 residues. Germline CDR1 SEHNR, CDR2 FQNEAQ (reference sequence). Trimming took off 2 bases at V and 3 bases at J, with 10 bases between the two ends. The CDR3 nucleotides are TGTGCCAGCAGCTTACCTTTTGGAGCTAATGAAAAACTGTTTTTT. It specifies CASSLPFGANEKLFF. The whole variable domain, filled in from reference TRBV7-9 and TRBJ1-4, reads DTGVSQNPRHKITKRGQNVTFRCDPISEHNRLYWYRQTLGQGPEFLTYFQNEAQLEKSRLLSDRFSAERPKGSFSTLEIQRTEQGDSAMYLCASSLPFGANEKLFFGSGTQLSVL.

This clonotype was seen at least ten times. The gene calls are TRBV6-6 and TRBJ2-2, with D unclear. Looked up from germline, CDR1 is MNHNY and CDR2 is SVGAGI (reference sequence). This CDR3 spans 15 amino acids. V dropped 10 bases and J dropped 2 bases, with 17 bases sitting between them. The DNA of the CDR3 is TGTGCCACCGAGACACTCAACGAAAACACCGGGGAGCTGTTTTTT. The encoded protein is CATETLNENTGELFF.

The gene calls are TRBV28 and TRBJ2-7; no firm D call. The CDR3 is made up of 18 amino acids. V was pared by 1 base and J by 5 bases, with 24 bases between. CDR1 MDHEN and CDR2 SYDVKM come from the germline V gene. CDR3 in DNA: TGTGCCAGCAGTTTATATGTAGTCGGGCAGGCTGACTTGGACGAGCAGTACTTC. Translation gives CASSLYVVGQADLDEQYF.

This clonotype was detected once. V gene TRBV27 combines with J gene TRBJ2-3; 7 bases line up with TRBD2. CDR1 and CDR2 from the germline V gene are MNHEY and SMNVEV (reference sequence). The CDR3 sequence is 15 residues long. V gave up 1 base and J gave up 5 bases; unmatched junction bases: 6. The CDR3 DNA is TGTGCCAGCAGTTTATGGGGACGGGGGGTAGATACGCAGTATTTT. Translated: CASSLWGRGVDTQYF.

This clonotype was counted between two and nine times. The chain combines TRBV6-4 with TRBJ2-1, with a possible D match to TRBD2 (5 bases). This CDR3 has 16 amino acids. Germline lookup yields CDR1 MRHNA and CDR2 SNTAGT. V dropped 0 bases and J dropped 4 bases, with 13 bases sitting between them. CDR3 residues: CASSDSRSSNYNEQFF. As DNA, the CDR3 is TGTGCCAGCAGTGACTCGAGGTCTAGCAATTACAATGAGCAGTTCTTC.

Regarding this clonotype: The junction departs from germline at one end; a sequencing error may be responsible. The chain couples TRBV2 to TRBJ2-2; 11 positions agree with TRBD2. The CDR3 has 17 amino acids. CDR1 and CDR2 from the germline V gene are SNHLY and FYNNEI. CDR3: CASRETSGTRNTRELFF. The CDR3 DNA follows: TGTGCCAGCAGGGAGACTAGCGGGACGCGGAACACCAGGGAGCTGTTTTTT.